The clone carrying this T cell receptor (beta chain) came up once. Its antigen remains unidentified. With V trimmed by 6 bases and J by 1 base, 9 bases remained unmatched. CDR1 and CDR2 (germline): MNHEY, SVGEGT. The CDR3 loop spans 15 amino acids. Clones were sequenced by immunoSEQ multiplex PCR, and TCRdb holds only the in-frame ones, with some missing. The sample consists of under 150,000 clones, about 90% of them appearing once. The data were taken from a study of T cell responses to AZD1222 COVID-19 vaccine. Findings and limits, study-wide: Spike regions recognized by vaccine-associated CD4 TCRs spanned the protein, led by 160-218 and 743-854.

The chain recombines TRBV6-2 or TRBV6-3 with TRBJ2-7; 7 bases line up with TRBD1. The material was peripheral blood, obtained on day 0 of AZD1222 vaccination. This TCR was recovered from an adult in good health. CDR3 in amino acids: CASSPRQGWSYEQYF. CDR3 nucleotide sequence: TGTGCCAGCAGCCCCCGACAGGGATGGTCCTACGAGCAGTACTTC.